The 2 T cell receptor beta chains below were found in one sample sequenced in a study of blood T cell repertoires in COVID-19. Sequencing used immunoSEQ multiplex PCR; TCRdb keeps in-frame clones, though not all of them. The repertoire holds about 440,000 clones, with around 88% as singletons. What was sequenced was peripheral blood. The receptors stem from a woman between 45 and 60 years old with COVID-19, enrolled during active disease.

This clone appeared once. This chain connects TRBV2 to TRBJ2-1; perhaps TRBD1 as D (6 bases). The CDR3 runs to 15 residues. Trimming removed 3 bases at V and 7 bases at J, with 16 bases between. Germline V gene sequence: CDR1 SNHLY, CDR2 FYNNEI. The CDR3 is CASSDEGGLSNEQFF. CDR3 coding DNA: TGTGCCAGCAGTGACGAAGGGGGTTTGTCGAATGAGCAGTTCTTC.

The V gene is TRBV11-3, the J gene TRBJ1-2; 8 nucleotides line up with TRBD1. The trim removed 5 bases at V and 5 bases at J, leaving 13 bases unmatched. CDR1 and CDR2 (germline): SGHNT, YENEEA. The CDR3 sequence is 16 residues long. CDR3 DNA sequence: TGTGCCAGCAGCCCTCCGGGGGACAGGCTCCCTTATGGCTACACCTTC. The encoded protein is CASSPPGDRLPYGYTF.